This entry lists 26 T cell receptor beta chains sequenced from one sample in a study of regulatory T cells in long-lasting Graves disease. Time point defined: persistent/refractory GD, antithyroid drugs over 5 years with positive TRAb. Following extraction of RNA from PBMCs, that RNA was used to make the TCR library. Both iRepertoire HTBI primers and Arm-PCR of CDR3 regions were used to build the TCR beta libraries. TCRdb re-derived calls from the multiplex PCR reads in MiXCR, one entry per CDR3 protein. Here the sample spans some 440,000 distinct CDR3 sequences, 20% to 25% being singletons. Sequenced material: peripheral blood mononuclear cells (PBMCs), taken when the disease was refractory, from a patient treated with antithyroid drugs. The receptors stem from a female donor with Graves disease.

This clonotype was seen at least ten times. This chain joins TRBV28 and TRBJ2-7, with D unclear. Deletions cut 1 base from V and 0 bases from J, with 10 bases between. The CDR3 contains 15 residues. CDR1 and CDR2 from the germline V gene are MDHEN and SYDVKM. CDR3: CASSLYPGTSYEQYF. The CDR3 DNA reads TGTGCCAGCAGTTTATATCCCGGAACCTCCTACGAGCAGTACTTC.

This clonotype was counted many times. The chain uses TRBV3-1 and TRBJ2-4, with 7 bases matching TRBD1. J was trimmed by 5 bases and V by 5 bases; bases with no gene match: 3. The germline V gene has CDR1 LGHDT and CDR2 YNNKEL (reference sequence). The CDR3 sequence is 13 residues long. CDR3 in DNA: TGTGCCAGCAGCGGGACAGACCAAAACATTCAGTACTTC. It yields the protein CASSGTDQNIQYF. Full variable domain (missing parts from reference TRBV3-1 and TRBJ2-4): DTAVSQTPKYLVTQMGNDKSIKCEQNLGHDTMYWYKQDSKKFLKIMFSYNNKELIINETVPNRFSPKSPDKAHLNLHINSLELGDSAVYFCASSGTDQNIQYFGAGTRLSVL.

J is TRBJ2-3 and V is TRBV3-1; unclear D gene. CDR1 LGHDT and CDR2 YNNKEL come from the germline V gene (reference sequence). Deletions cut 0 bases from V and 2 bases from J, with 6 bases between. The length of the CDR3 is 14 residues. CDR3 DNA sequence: TGTGCCAGCAGCCAAGATCTCTACACAGATACGCAGTATTTT. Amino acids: CASSQDLYTDTQYF.

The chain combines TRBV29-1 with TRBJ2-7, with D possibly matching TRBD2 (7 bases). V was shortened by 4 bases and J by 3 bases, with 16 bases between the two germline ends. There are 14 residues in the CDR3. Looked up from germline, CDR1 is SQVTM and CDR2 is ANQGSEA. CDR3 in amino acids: CSVVHRGGRYEQYF. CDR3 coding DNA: TGCAGCGTTGTCCATAGGGGGGGTCGCTACGAGCAGTACTTC.

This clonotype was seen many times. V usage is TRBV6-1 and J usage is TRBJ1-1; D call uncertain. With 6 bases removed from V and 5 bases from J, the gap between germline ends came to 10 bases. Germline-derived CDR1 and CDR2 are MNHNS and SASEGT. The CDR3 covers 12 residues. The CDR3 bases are TGTGCCAGCAGCGCAGGATTTACTGAAGCTTTCTTT. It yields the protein CASSAGFTEAFF.

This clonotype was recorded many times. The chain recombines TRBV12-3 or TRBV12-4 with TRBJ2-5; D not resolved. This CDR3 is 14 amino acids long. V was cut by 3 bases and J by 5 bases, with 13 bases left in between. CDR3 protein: CASSFGQTRETQYF. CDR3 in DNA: TGTGCCAGCAGTTTCGGCCAAACCCGGGAGACCCAGTACTTC.

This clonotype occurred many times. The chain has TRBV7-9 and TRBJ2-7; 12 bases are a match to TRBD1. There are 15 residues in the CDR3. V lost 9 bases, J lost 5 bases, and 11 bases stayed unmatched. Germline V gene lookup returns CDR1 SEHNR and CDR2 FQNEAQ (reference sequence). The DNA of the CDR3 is TGTGCCAGTATATTAACGGGACAGGGGGCCCACGAGCAGTACTTC. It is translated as CASILTGQGAHEQYF.

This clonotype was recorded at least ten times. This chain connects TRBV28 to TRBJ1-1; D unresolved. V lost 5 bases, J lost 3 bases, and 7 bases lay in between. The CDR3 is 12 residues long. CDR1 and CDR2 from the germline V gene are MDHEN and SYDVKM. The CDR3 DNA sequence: TGTGCCAGCAGTAAATCCGACACTGAAGCTTTCTTT. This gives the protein CASSKSDTEAFF.

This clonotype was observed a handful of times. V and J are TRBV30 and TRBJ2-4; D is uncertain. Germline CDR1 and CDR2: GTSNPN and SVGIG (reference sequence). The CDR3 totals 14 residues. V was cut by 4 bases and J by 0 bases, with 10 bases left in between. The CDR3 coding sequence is TGTGCCTGGAACAGAAACCTAGCCAAAAACATTCAGTACTTC. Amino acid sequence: CAWNRNLAKNIQYF.

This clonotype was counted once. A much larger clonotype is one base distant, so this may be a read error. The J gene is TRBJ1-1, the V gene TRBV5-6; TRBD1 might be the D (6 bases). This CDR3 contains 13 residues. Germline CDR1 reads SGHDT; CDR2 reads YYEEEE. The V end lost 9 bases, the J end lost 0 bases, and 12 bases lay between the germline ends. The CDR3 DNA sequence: TGTGCCACATTTGGGGACATGAACACTGAAGCTTTCTTT. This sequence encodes CATFGDMNTEAFF.

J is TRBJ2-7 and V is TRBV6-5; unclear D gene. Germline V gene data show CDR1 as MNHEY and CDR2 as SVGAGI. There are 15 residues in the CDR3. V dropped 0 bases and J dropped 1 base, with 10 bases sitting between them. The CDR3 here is CASSYSRMSSYEQYF. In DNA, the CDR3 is TGTGCCAGCAGTTACTCGAGAATGAGTTCCTACGAGCAGTACTTC.

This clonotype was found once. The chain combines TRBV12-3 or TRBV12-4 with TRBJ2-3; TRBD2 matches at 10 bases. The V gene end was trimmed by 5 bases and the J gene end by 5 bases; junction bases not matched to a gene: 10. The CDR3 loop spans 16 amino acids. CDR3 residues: CASSPRAGGPGDTQYF. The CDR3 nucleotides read TGTGCCAGCAGTCCGAGAGCGGGAGGGCCAGGAGATACGCAGTATTTT.

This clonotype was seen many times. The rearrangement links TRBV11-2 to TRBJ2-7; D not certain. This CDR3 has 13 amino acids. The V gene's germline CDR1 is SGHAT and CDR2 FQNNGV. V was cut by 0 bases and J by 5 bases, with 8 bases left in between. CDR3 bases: TGTGCCAGCAGCTTAGAGACACACCACGAGCAGTACTTC. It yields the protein CASSLETHHEQYF.

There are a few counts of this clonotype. CDR3 loop: CASMNGEAFF. The CDR3, as DNA: TGTGCCAGCATGAATGGTGAAGCTTTCTTT. This sequence joins TRBV6-1 and TRBJ1-1; the D is unclear. The V gene's germline CDR1 is MNHNS and CDR2 SASEGT. CDR3 length equals 10 residues. The V gene lost 7 bases and the J gene lost 7 bases, with 7 bases spanning the gap.

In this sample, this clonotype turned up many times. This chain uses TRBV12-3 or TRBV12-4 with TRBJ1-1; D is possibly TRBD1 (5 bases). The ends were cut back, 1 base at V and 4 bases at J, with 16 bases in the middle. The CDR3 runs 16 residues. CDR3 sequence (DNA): TGTGCCAGCAGTTTAGACAGGCCACATTGGGCCACTGAAGCTTTCTTT. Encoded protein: CASSLDRPHWATEAFF.

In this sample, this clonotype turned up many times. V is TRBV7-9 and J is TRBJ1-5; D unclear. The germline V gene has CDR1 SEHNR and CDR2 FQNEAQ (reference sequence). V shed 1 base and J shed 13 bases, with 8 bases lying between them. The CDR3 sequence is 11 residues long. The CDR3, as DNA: TGTGCCAGCAGCTTAGGAGATCAACAGCATTTT. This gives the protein CASSLGDQQHF.

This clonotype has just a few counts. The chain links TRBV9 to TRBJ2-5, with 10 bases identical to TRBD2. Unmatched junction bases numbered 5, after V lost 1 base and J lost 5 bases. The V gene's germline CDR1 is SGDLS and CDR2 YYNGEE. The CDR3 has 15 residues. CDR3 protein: CASSVNPSGSETQYF. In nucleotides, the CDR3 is TGTGCCAGCAGCGTAAACCCTAGCGGGAGTGAGACCCAGTACTTC.

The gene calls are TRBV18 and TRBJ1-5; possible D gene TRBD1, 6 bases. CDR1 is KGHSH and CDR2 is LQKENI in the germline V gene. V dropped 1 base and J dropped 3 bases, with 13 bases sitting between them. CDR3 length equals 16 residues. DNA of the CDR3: TGTGCCAGCTCACCACAGGGGGGAACCTACAATCAGCCCCAGCATTTT. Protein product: CASSPQGGTYNQPQHF.

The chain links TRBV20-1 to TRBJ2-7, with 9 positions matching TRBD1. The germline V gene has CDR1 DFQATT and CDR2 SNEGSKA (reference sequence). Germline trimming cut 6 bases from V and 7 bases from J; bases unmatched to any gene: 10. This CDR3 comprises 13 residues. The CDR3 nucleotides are TGCAGTGCGGGGACAGGGAGAAGGGTTGAGCAGTACTTC. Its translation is CSAGTGRRVEQYF.

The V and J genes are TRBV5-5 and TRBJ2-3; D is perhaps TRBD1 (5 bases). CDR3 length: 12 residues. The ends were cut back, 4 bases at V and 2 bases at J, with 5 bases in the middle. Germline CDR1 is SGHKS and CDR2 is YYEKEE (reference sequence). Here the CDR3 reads CASSGATDTQYF. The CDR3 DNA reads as TGTGCCAGCAGCGGGGCCACAGATACGCAGTATTTT.

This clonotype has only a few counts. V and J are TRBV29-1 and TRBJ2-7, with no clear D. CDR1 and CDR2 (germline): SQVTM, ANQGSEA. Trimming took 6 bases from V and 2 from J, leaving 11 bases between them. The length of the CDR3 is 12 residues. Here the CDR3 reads CSVLVQTYEQYF. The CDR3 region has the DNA TGCAGCGTGCTGGTCCAAACCTACGAGCAGTACTTC.

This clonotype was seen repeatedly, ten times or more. The CDR3 coding sequence is TGTGCCAGCTCCCCCTTGGCGCCCGTGAACACTGAAGCTTTCTTT. Translation: CASSPLAPVNTEAFF. The chain uses TRBV18 and TRBJ1-1; D gene unclear. Trimming stripped 6 bases from V and 0 bases from J, with 14 bases between. This CDR3 comprises 15 residues. Germline V gives CDR1 KGHSH, CDR2 LQKENI. The full variable domain, completed using reference TRBV18 and TRBJ1-1, is NAGVMQNPRHLVRRRGQEARLRCSPMKGHSHVYWYRQLPEEGLKFMVYLQKENIIDESGMPKERFSAEFPKEGPSILRIQQVVRGDSAAYFCASSPLAPVNTEAFFGQGTRLTVV.

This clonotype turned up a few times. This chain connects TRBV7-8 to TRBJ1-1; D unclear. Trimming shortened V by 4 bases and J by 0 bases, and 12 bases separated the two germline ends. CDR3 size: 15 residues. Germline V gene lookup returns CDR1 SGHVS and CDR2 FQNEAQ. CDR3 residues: CASSSDRPMNTEAFF. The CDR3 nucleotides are TGTGCCAGCAGCTCGGATAGGCCCATGAACACTGAAGCTTTCTTT.

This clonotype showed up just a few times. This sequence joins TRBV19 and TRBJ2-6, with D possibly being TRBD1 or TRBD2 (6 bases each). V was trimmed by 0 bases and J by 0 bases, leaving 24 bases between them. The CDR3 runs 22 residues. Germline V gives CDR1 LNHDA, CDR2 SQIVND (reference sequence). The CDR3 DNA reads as TGTGCCAGTAGTATAGATCGGAGGGGGGAGAAGAAGACCCGCTCTGGGGCCAACGTCCTGACTTTC. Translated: CASSIDRRGEKKTRSGANVLTF.

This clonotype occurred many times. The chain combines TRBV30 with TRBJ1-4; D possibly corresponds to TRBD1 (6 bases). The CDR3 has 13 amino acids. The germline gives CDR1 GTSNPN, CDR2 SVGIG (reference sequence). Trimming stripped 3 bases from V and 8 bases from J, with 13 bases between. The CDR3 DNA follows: TGTGCCTGGAGAGCAAGGGGGGCCGAAAAACTGTTTTTT. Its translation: CAWRARGAEKLFF.

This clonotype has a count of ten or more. The CDR3 bases are TGTGCCAGCAGCCCTACCGGGACCCCCTTGGGGGAGACCCAGTACTTC. This sequence encodes CASSPTGTPLGETQYF. The rearrangement links TRBV3-1 to TRBJ2-5; D is perhaps TRBD1 or TRBD2 (5 bases each). Germline CDR1 and CDR2: LGHDT and YNNKEL (reference sequence). V shed 4 bases and J shed 5 bases, with 20 bases lying between them. The CDR3 runs 16 residues.